Each of the 22 T cell receptor beta chains below was sequenced from the same sample in a study of blood T cell repertoires in COVID-19. Some clones are missing from TCRdb's copy, which holds only in-frame ones; the method was immunoSEQ multiplex PCR. The repertoire consists of around 110,000 clones, with 70% to 90% occurring once and the leading ten covering approximately 4.3%. What was sequenced was peripheral blood. These receptors were collected from a man in his forties with acute or convalescent COVID-19.

The V call is TRBV24-1, the J call TRBJ2-3; D is perhaps TRBD1 (5 bases). The CDR3 loop spans 15 amino acids. Trimming took 5 bases from V and 2 from J, leaving 13 bases between them. Looked up from germline, CDR1 is KGHDR and CDR2 is SFDVKD. CDR3 sequence (DNA): TGTGCCACCAGTGTCTGGCAGGGTACCACAGATACGCAGTATTTT. This translates into CATSVWQGTTDTQYF.

V gene TRBV4-2 combines with J gene TRBJ2-7, with D perhaps TRBD1 (5 bases). The CDR3 runs to 12 residues. Trimming stripped 5 bases from V and 6 bases from J, with 11 bases between. The V gene's germline CDR1 is LGHNA and CDR2 YNFKEQ. CDR3 DNA: TGTGCCAGCAGCGGAGACAGTCGCGAGCAGTACTTC. This gives the protein CASSGDSREQYF.

The V and J genes are TRBV29-1 and TRBJ1-6, with 10 bases matching TRBD1. This CDR3 has 14 amino acids. J lost 5 bases, V lost 6 bases, and 4 bases had no gene match. The germline V gene has CDR1 SQVTM and CDR2 ANQGSEA. The DNA of the CDR3 is TGCAGCGTCGGACAGGGGGATAATAATTCACCCCTCCACTTT. It translates to CSVGQGDNNSPLHF.

The count of this clone is one. The chain recombines TRBV7-9 with TRBJ1-1, with D unresolved. The CDR3 runs to 12 residues. V lost 1 base, J lost 13 bases, and 13 bases lay in between. Germline V gene data show CDR1 as SEHNR and CDR2 as FQNEAQ (reference sequence). CDR3 sequence (DNA): TGTGCCAGCAGCTTAGAGTCACAGTCGGTTTTCTTT. This gives the protein CASSLESQSVFF.

The chain combines TRBV5-6 with TRBJ2-5; TRBD2 aligns across 7 bases. This CDR3 is built from 16 residues. Looked up from germline, CDR1 is SGHDT and CDR2 is YYEEEE. The V gene end was trimmed by 3 bases and the J gene end by 3 bases; junction bases not matched to a gene: 11. The CDR3 sequence is CASSSFGSGGEETQYF. CDR3 DNA sequence: TGTGCCAGCAGCTCCTTTGGCTCGGGGGGAGAAGAGACCCAGTACTTC.

The V and J genes are TRBV4-2 and TRBJ2-1; D is ambiguous. This CDR3 is 16 amino acids long. Germline CDR1 and CDR2: LGHNA and YNFKEQ. V lost 0 bases to trimming and J lost 0 bases, with 9 bases between them. Written as DNA, the CDR3 is TGTGCCAGCAGCCAAGATCGGTATGACTCCTACAATGAGCAGTTCTTC. Translated: CASSQDRYDSYNEQFF.

The gene calls are TRBV5-1 and TRBJ2-2; 8 nucleotides agree with TRBD2. CDR1 and CDR2 (germline): SGHRS, YFSETQ. V dropped 7 bases and J dropped 6; count of bases not matched to a gene: 11. The CDR3 length is 15 residues. The CDR3 loop is CASAPGGGGPGELFF. The CDR3 DNA follows: TGCGCCAGCGCCCCGGGGGGGGGCGGCCCCGGGGAGCTGTTTTTT.

The chain is built from TRBV5-1 and TRBJ1-2; possibly TRBD1 for D (6 bases). Germline V gene data show CDR1 as SGHRS and CDR2 as YFSETQ. V was clipped by 1 base and J by 2 bases, with 15 bases between them. CDR3 length: 16 amino acids. The CDR3 region is CASSLTGRGLNYGYTF. The CDR3 DNA is TGCGCCAGCAGCTTGACAGGGAGAGGCTTAAACTATGGCTACACCTTC.

V usage is TRBV7-9 and J usage is TRBJ2-2; D unresolved. V shed 1 base and J shed 1 base, with 7 bases lying between them. Germline V gene lookup returns CDR1 SEHNR and CDR2 FQNEAQ (reference sequence). The CDR3 loop spans 15 amino acids. CDR3 sequence (DNA): TGTGCCAGCAGCTTAGTGCGAGGGAACACCGGGGAGCTGTTTTTT. This sequence encodes CASSLVRGNTGELFF. Based on the CDR3 plus reference TRBV7-9 and TRBJ2-2, the full variable domain is DTGVSQNPRHKITKRGQNVTFRCDPISEHNRLYWYRQTLGQGPEFLTYFQNEAQLEKSRLLSDRFSAERPKGSFSTLEIQRTEQGDSAMYLCASSLVRGNTGELFFGEGSRLTVL.

The chain uses TRBV9 and TRBJ1-4, with a possible D match to TRBD1 (5 bases). Germline CDR1 and CDR2: SGDLS and YYNGEE. V was pared by 3 bases and J by 7 bases, with 16 bases between. The CDR3 runs to 15 residues. The CDR3 DNA is TGTGCCAGCAGCGCGGAAGGGGTGGTAGGTGAAAAACTGTTTTTT. This translates into CASSAEGVVGEKLFF.

V usage is TRBV6-5 and J usage is TRBJ1-5; D call uncertain. The germline V gene encodes CDR1 MNHEY and CDR2 SVGAGI. The CDR3 is made up of 13 amino acids. Trimming shortened V by 6 bases and J by 6 bases, and 12 bases separated the two germline ends. The CDR3 nucleotides read TGTGCCAGCAGCCCGACTCCTCCTCAGCCCCAGCATTTT. Its protein is CASSPTPPQPQHF.

The V call is TRBV3-1 (or the pseudogene TRBV3-2), the J call TRBJ2-7; TRBD1 is a possible D gene (6 bases). Trimming took off 2 bases at V and 3 bases at J, with 14 bases between the two ends. This CDR3 is built from 15 residues. CDR1 and CDR2 from the germline V gene are LGHDT and YNNKEL (reference sequence). CDR3 nucleotide sequence: TGTGCCAGCAGCCAACTCCGGGACAACCACTACGAGCAGTACTTC. Encoded protein: CASSQLRDNHYEQYF.

The rearrangement joins TRBV7-9 to TRBJ2-1; 8 bases are a match to TRBD2. Germline CDR1 is SEHNR and CDR2 is FQNEAQ (reference sequence). Germline trimming cut 7 bases from V and 4 bases from J; bases unmatched to any gene: 6. This CDR3 contains 14 residues. CDR3 amino acids: CASIPTSGYNEQFF. The CDR3 DNA reads as TGTGCCAGCATTCCAACTAGCGGTTACAATGAGCAGTTCTTC.

The rearrangement joins TRBV2 to TRBJ1-2; D gene ambiguous. The CDR3 runs to 12 residues. With 7 bases removed from V and 7 bases from J, the gap between germline ends came to 13 bases. Germline V gene sequence: CDR1 SNHLY, CDR2 FYNNEI. The CDR3 loop is CASTPRQGGYTF. CDR3 DNA: TGTGCCAGCACTCCCAGGCAAGGTGGCTACACCTTC.

The V gene is TRBV2, the J gene TRBJ1-3; tentatively, D is TRBD1 (5 bases). The CDR3 is 13 residues long. Deletions cut 6 bases from V and 4 bases from J, with 10 bases between. Germline V gene data show CDR1 as SNHLY and CDR2 as FYNNEI. The CDR3 spells CASRRDSGNTIYF. Written as DNA, the CDR3 is TGTGCCAGCAGGCGGGACTCAGGAAACACCATATATTTT.

The V call is TRBV14, the J call TRBJ1-1; D gene ambiguous. The CDR3 totals 15 residues. V was clipped by 4 bases and J by 1 base, with 13 bases between them. Germline CDR1 reads SGHDN; CDR2 reads FVKESK. CDR3 protein: CASSPLYDTNTEAFF. In nucleotides, the CDR3 is TGTGCCAGCAGCCCCCTTTACGACACGAACACTGAAGCTTTCTTT.

This clone was counted a single time. J is TRBJ2-3 and V is TRBV10-1; maybe TRBD2 (6 bases). The CDR3 has 15 residues. Trimming removed 2 bases at V and 5 bases at J, with 14 bases between. CDR1 and CDR2 (germline): WNHNN, SYGVQD (reference sequence). In nucleotides, the CDR3 is TGCGCCAGCAGTGAGACAAGCGGAGGGGTAGATACGCAGTATTTT. It yields the protein CASSETSGGVDTQYF.

V gene TRBV29-1 combines with J gene TRBJ1-4; D gene ambiguous. The CDR3 has 15 amino acids. CDR1 is SQVTM and CDR2 is ANQGSEA in the germline V gene. V was trimmed by 3 bases and J by 2 bases, leaving 13 bases between them. CDR3 bases: TGCAGCGTTGATTATCTCACGGAGACTAATGAAAAACTGTTTTTT. Translation gives CSVDYLTETNEKLFF.

The chain couples TRBV19 to TRBJ1-1; TRBD1 might be the D (5 bases). The CDR3 covers 13 residues. Germline CDR1 reads LNHDA; CDR2 reads SQIVND (reference sequence). V dropped 7 bases and J dropped 1 base, with 10 bases sitting between them. CDR3 nucleotides: TGTGCCAGTACACGGACACCGAACACTGAAGCTTTCTTT. This encodes CASTRTPNTEAFF.

The gene calls are TRBV13 and TRBJ2-1; TRBD2 matches 14 bases. CDR1 PRHDT and CDR2 FYEKMQ come from the germline V gene (reference sequence). The CDR3 totals 14 residues. J lost 9 bases, V lost 5 bases, and 3 bases had no gene match. The CDR3 is CASSLGLAGGEQFF. CDR3 coding DNA: TGTGCCAGCAGCCTCGGACTAGCGGGAGGTGAGCAGTTCTTC.

The table lists this clone with a few counts. The J gene is TRBJ1-2, the V gene TRBV30; D possibly corresponds to TRBD1 (6 bases). The CDR3 runs 14 residues. Germline values: CDR1 GTSNPN, CDR2 SVGIG (reference sequence). V lost 0 bases, J lost 8 bases, and 16 bases lay in between. CDR3 region: CAWSVEGPQGGYTF. The CDR3 DNA reads as TGTGCCTGGAGTGTAGAAGGGCCCCAGGGGGGCTACACCTTC.

The chain is built from TRBV12-3 or TRBV12-4 and TRBJ2-2; no definite D call. V lost 6 bases to trimming and J lost 8 bases, with 7 bases between them. The CDR3 consists of 11 residues. The CDR3 loop reads CASSRMGELFF. DNA of the CDR3: TGTGCCAGCAGCAGGATGGGGGAGCTGTTTTTT.